These 25 T cell receptor beta chains share one sample of origin, sequenced in a study of T cells expressing NK-cell markers. TCRdb re-called the 5' RACE reads and catalogs CDR3 proteins one per entry, DNA excluded. In all, the sample yields about 390,000 distinct CDR3 sequences. Material: blood T cells: a sorted CD56 or NKG2C T cell subset, CD4+ or CD8+ T cells, or bulk PBMC T cells (not recorded which). These TCRs come from a woman in her forties or fifties in good health.

The chain recombines TRBV20-1 with TRBJ2-6. CDR1 is DFQATT, CDR2 SNEGSKA, per germline (reference sequence). The CDR3 totals 15 residues. The CDR3 region is CSARRDGPGANVLTF.

The chain couples TRBV9 to TRBJ2-4; TCRdb returns TRBD1, unconfirmable since there is no DNA. This CDR3 is 13 amino acids long. The germline gives CDR1 SGDLS, CDR2 YYNGEE. CDR3 region: CASSPLQGAFQYF. Drawing the rest from reference TRBV9 and TRBJ2-4, the complete variable domain is DSGVTQTPKHLITATGQRVTLRCSPRSGDLSVYWYQQSLDQGLQFLIQYYNGEERAKGNILERFSAQQFPDLHSELNLSSLELGDSALYFCASSPLQGAFQYFGAGTRLSVL.

The chain employs TRBV11-2 and TRBJ1-4; the D call of TRBD1 rests on TCRdb alone, since no DNA is present to check it. This CDR3 contains 15 residues. Germline V gene lookup returns CDR1 SGHAT and CDR2 FQNNGV. CDR3 in amino acids: CASSRFGAGNEKLFF. Variable domain in full (rest from reference TRBV11-2 and TRBJ1-4): EAGVAQSPRYKIIEKRQSVAFWCNPISGHATLYWYQQILGQGPKLLIQFQNNGVVDDSQLPKDRFSAERLKGVDSTLKIQPAKLEDSAVYLCASSRFGAGNEKLFFGSGTQLSVL.

This chain links TRBV21-1 with TRBJ2-7; TCRdb gives TRBD2 as the D gene, but with no DNA this cannot be confirmed. TRBV21-1 is a documented pseudogene. The CDR3 length is 17 residues. The CDR3 sequence: CASSKGGLAGEMNEQYF.

This rearrangement joins TRBV3-1 to TRBJ2-3. Germline V CDR1 and CDR2: LGHDT, YNNKEL (reference sequence). The CDR3 covers 14 residues. The CDR3 region is CASSQGSLLDTQYF.

The J gene is TRBJ1-1, the V gene TRBV4-1. The CDR3 loop spans 15 amino acids. Germline loops: CDR1 MGHRA, CDR2 YSYEKL. The CDR3 sequence: CASSPPGGHHTEAFF.

V and J are TRBV3-1 and TRBJ1-1. This CDR3 comprises 14 residues. Germline CDR1 LGHDT, CDR2 YNNKEL (reference sequence). CDR3 loop: CASSQDPAYTEAFF. The whole variable domain, remainder taken from reference TRBV3-1 and TRBJ1-1, is DTAVSQTPKYLVTQMGNDKSIKCEQNLGHDTMYWYKQDSKKFLKIMFSYNNKELIINETVPNRFSPKSPDKAHLNLHINSLELGDSAVYFCASSQDPAYTEAFFGQGTRLTVV.

The V and J genes are TRBV12-3 or TRBV12-4 and TRBJ2-1; TCRdb's D gene call, TRBD2, goes unchecked for lack of DNA. The CDR3 runs to 14 residues. This CDR3 reads CASSGIAEDNEQFF.

The V call is TRBV18, the J call TRBJ2-1; as DNA is missing, the TRBD1 call by TCRdb cannot be tested. The V gene's germline CDR1 is KGHSH and CDR2 LQKENI. CDR3 length equals 11 residues. The CDR3 is CASSPGQARFF.

The rearrangement links TRBV4-1 to TRBJ2-1; there is no DNA to check the TCRdb D call of TRBD2. The germline V gene encodes CDR1 MGHRA and CDR2 YSYEKL. This CDR3 contains 15 residues. CDR3 loop: CASSQVILVIDEQFF.

V gene TRBV14 combines with J gene TRBJ1-6; TCRdb gives TRBD1 as the D gene, but with no DNA this cannot be confirmed. Germline lookup yields CDR1 SGHDN and CDR2 FVKESK. The CDR3 runs to 17 residues. This chain's CDR3 is CASSQDYGTGWNSPLHF.

The gene calls are TRBV2 and TRBJ2-3; TCRdb names TRBD1, which stays unverified in the absence of DNA. The CDR3 runs 14 residues. CDR1 is SNHLY and CDR2 is FYNNEI in the germline V gene. This CDR3 is CASSEVGAVVSQYF.

The chain carries TRBV12-3 or TRBV12-4 and TRBJ2-1; absent DNA, TCRdb's TRBD2 call cannot be checked. The length of the CDR3 is 18 residues. CDR3 sequence reads: CASSLIYRLADFFNEQFF.

CDR3 in amino acids: CSAIGQGFTDTQYF. This chain joins TRBV20-1 and TRBJ2-3; the D call of TRBD1 rests on TCRdb alone, since no DNA is present to check it. The CDR3 spans 14 residues. Germline CDR1 is DFQATT and CDR2 is SNEGSKA (reference sequence).

CDR3 protein: CASSPDGREKEFF. The chain combines TRBV5-6 with TRBJ2-1; the TRBD2 assignment by TCRdb is unverifiable without DNA. The CDR3 covers 13 residues. Germline V lookup: CDR1 SGHDT, CDR2 YYEEEE.

The chain combines TRBV5-1 with TRBJ2-7; TCRdb selects TRBD1, and the lack of DNA leaves this call unchecked. There are 14 residues in the CDR3. In germline, CDR1 is SGHRS, CDR2 YFSETQ. The CDR3 sequence: CASSPVGQTYEQYF.

The CDR3 sequence: CASTRQGGYTEAFF. V is TRBV12-3 or TRBV12-4 and J is TRBJ1-1; TCRdb names TRBD1, which stays unverified in the absence of DNA. This CDR3 contains 14 residues.

The chain combines TRBV20-1 with TRBJ2-3; TCRdb calls TRBD1, which cannot be checked without DNA. From germline, CDR1 is DFQATT and CDR2 SNEGSKA (reference sequence). This CDR3 spans 14 amino acids. The CDR3: CSAPPGSSTDTQYF.

The chain uses TRBV7-2 and TRBJ2-2; the D gene TCRdb calls, TRBD2, cannot be checked with no DNA. This CDR3 region has 16 residues. Germline CDR1 and CDR2: SGHTA and FQGNSA. CDR3 sequence reads: CASSFIGTSASGELFF.

This chain links TRBV4-1 with TRBJ2-5; TCRdb gives TRBD2 as the D gene, but with no DNA this cannot be confirmed. This CDR3 spans 16 amino acids. Germline V CDR1 and CDR2: MGHRA, YSYEKL. CDR3 region: CASSQEGTSWSETQYF.

The genes are TRBV30 and TRBJ1-2; without DNA, the TCRdb call of TRBD1 cannot be checked. The germline V gene encodes CDR1 GTSNPN and CDR2 SVGIG (reference sequence). The CDR3 covers 15 residues. CDR3 sequence: CAWSVQGQGNYGYTF.

This chain joins TRBV6-4 and TRBJ2-1. The CDR3 contains 12 residues. Germline CDR1 and CDR2: MRHNA and SNTAGT. CDR3 residues: CASSGEYNEQFF.

The chain recombines TRBV15 with TRBJ2-7; the TCRdb call, TRBD2, lacks DNA for checking. The CDR3 consists of 14 residues. Germline lookup yields CDR1 LNHNV and CDR2 YYDKDF (reference sequence). This CDR3 reads CATSRERVTYEQYF.

The chain is built from TRBV24-1 and TRBJ2-1; TCRdb's D call, TRBD1, is unchecked because there is no DNA. The CDR3 length is 16 residues. Germline V lookup: CDR1 KGHDR, CDR2 SFDVKD. CDR3 residues: CATSGRGTGPYNEQFF.

This chain joins TRBV7-8 and TRBJ1-5; TCRdb selects TRBD1, and the lack of DNA leaves this call unchecked. The CDR3 is 16 residues long. Germline loops: CDR1 SGHVS, CDR2 FQNEAQ. Here the CDR3 reads CASSAGQGAGNQPQHF. Full variable domain (rest looked up from reference TRBV7-8 and TRBJ1-5): GAGVSQSPRYKVAKRGQDVALRCDPISGHVSLFWYQQALGQGPEFLTYFQNEAQLDKSGLPSDRFFAERPEGSVSTLKIQRTQQEDSAVYLCASSAGQGAGNQPQHFGDGTRLSIL.